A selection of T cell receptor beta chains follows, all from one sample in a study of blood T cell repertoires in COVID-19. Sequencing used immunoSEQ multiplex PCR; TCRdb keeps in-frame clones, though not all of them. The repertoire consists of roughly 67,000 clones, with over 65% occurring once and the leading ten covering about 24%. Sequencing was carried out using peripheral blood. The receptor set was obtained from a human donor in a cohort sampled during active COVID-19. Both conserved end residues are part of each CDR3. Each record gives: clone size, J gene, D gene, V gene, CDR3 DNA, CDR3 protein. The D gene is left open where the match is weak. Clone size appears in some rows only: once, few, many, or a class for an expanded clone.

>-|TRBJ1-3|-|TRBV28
TGTGCCAGCAGTCCCGGACAGAGTAGTGGAAACACCATATATTTT
CASSPGQSSGNTIYF
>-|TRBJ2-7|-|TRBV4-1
TGCGCCAGCAGCCAAGGAGCAGGTCAAGAGCAGTACTTC
CASSQGAGQEQYF
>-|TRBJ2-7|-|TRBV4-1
TGCGCCAGCAGCCAAAAACCCACCTCTAGCGAAACCTACGAGCAGTACTTC
CASSQKPTSSETYEQYF
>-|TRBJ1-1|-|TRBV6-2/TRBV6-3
TGTGCCAGCAGTTTTCCCCGAGAGAACACTGAAGCTTTCTTT
CASSFPRENTEAFF
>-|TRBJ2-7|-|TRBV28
TGTGCCAGCAGCCCATCGGAGTACGAGCAGTACTTC
CASSPSEYEQYF
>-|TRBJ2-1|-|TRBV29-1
TGCAGCGTTGAATCGACAGGGGTTCGGCGGGGGGGCCGTAATGAGCAGTTCTTC
CSVESTGVRRGGRNEQFF
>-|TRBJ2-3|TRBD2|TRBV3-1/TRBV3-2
TGTGCCAGCAGCCCCGAGAGGCGCGGGGGGAGAACAGATACGCAGTATTTT
CASSPERRGGRTDTQYF
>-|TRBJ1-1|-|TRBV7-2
TGTGCCAGCAGCGTTCGTTGGAGGTCTGAAGCTTTCTTT
CASSVRWRSEAFF
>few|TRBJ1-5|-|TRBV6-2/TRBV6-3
TGTGCCAGCAGTTACTCGATGGGGGGTGGACAGCCCCAGCATTTT
CASSYSMGGGQPQHF
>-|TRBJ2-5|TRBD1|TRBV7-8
TGTGCCAGCAGCTTATTACAGGGGGAAATCGGAGAGACCCAGTACTTC
CASSLLQGEIGETQYF
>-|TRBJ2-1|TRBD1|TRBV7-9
TGTGCCAGCGGACAGGGCGATTACAATGAGCAGTTCTTC
CASGQGDYNEQFF